Following are 32 T cell receptor beta chains from one sample sequenced in a study of blood T cell repertoires in COVID-19. TCRdb keeps only in-frame clones here, not all; method: immunoSEQ multiplex PCR. The sample has 220,000 or so clones, 80% to 85% seen once. The source material was PBMCs or T cells enriched from blood (not recorded which). The receptors were sampled from a woman between 40 and 50 years old who had recovered from COVID-19.

This clone showed up just once. The chain uses TRBV29-1 and TRBJ2-4, with TRBD2 matching 11 bases. Germline lookup yields CDR1 SQVTM and CDR2 ANQGSEA. The CDR3 covers 12 residues. J gave up 9 bases and V 7 bases, and 5 bases lay outside the gene matches. The chain's CDR3 is CSAGTSGGIQYF. The DNA of the CDR3 is TGCAGCGCCGGGACTAGCGGTGGCATTCAGTACTTC.

The chain uses TRBV7-2 and TRBJ2-5, with 7 bases matching TRBD1. V shed 2 bases, J shed 4 bases, and the junction held 10 bases outside the gene matches. In germline, CDR1 is SGHTA, CDR2 FQGNSA. This CDR3 is built from 16 residues. As DNA, the CDR3 is TGTGCCAGCAGCTTAACTCTACAGGGGCGCACAGAGACCCAGTACTTC. As protein: CASSLTLQGRTETQYF.

This clone occurred a few times. The V gene is TRBV6-5, the J gene TRBJ2-3; 7 bases match TRBD1. This CDR3 has 14 amino acids. V lost 7 bases, J lost 4 bases, and 8 bases stayed unmatched. The germline V gene encodes CDR1 MNHEY and CDR2 SVGAGI. For the CDR3, the DNA is TGTGCCAGCACCATTCTCCAGGGGGCAGATACGCAGTATTTT. It encodes CASTILQGADTQYF.

The CDR3 loop is CASSLGGASSYNEQFF. As DNA, the CDR3 is TGCGCCAGCAGCCTTGGGGGGGCCAGCTCCTACAATGAGCAGTTCTTC. This rearrangement joins TRBV5-1 to TRBJ2-1, with D possibly TRBD2 on 7 matching bases. Trimming removed 4 bases at V and 0 bases at J, with 14 bases between. This CDR3 has 16 residues. Germline CDR1 and CDR2: SGHRS and YFSETQ.

The chain joins TRBV6-5 to TRBJ1-6; D gene ambiguous. The CDR3 covers 14 residues. V was cut by 0 bases and J by 7 bases, with 7 bases left in between. CDR1 is MNHEY, CDR2 SVGAGI, per germline. CDR3 in amino acids: CASSYSRVNSPLHF. The CDR3 bases are TGTGCCAGCAGTTACTCTCGGGTAAATTCACCCCTCCACTTT.

This clone turned up a few times. The chain couples TRBV7-2 to TRBJ2-1; the D gene is possibly TRBD2 (6 bases). CDR1 and CDR2 (germline): SGHTA, FQGNSA. The CDR3 spans 15 residues. Trimming took off 3 bases at V and 0 bases at J, with 9 bases between the two ends. The CDR3 protein is CASSLDYRSYNEQFF. DNA of the CDR3: TGTGCCAGCAGCTTGGACTATCGCTCCTACAATGAGCAGTTCTTC.

The chain joins TRBV3-1 (or the pseudogene TRBV3-2) to TRBJ2-5, with D maybe TRBD1 (6 bases). V was pared by 5 bases and J by 1 base, with 20 bases between. There are 17 residues in the CDR3. Per the germline V gene, CDR1 is LGHDT and CDR2 is YNNKEL (reference sequence). The chain's CDR3 is CASSTPWGRGGQETQYF. CDR3 nucleotide sequence: TGTGCCAGCAGCACACCCTGGGGGCGTGGGGGCCAAGAGACCCAGTACTTC.

The genes are TRBV3-1 (or the pseudogene TRBV3-2) and TRBJ1-2; 8 bases map to TRBD1. The trim removed 4 bases at V and 13 bases at J, leaving 8 bases unmatched. The CDR3 is 12 amino acids. Germline assignment: CDR1 LGHDT and CDR2 YNNKEL (reference sequence). The CDR3 region is CASSPGQGGCTF. CDR3 nucleotides: TGTGCCAGCAGCCCCGGACAGGGAGGATGCACCTTC.

The J gene is TRBJ2-7, the V gene TRBV6-2 or TRBV6-3; 9 bases fit TRBD1. Germline CDR1 reads MNHEY; CDR2 reads SVGEGT. The CDR3 has 15 amino acids. J lost 3 bases, V lost 5 bases, and 8 bases had no gene match. In DNA, the CDR3 is TGTGCCAGCAGTCGAACCGGGACAGGGTACTACGAGCAGTACGTC. Protein product: CASSRTGTGYYEQYV.

The J gene is TRBJ2-7, the V gene TRBV5-8; 8 positions match TRBD2. Germline CDR1 SGHTS, CDR2 YDEGEE. The CDR3 runs to 13 residues. After removal of 3 bases from V and 6 bases from J, the junction contained 5 bases not matched to a gene. The CDR3 sequence: CASSSRLAREQYV. The CDR3 DNA is TGTGCCAGCAGCTCCCGACTAGCGCGCGAGCAGTACGTC.

J is TRBJ2-1 and V is TRBV4-1, with 11 bases that match TRBD2. The V and J ends lost 1 base and 0 bases, in that order; junction bases with no gene match: 11. Germline V lookup: CDR1 MGHRA, CDR2 YSYEKL. The CDR3 spans 20 residues. The CDR3: CASSQASVAGGSSSYNEQFF. Written as DNA, the CDR3 is TGCGCCAGCAGCCAAGCCTCTGTAGCGGGAGGGTCCAGCTCCTACAATGAGCAGTTCTTC.

This clone was detected only a few times. The V and J genes are TRBV19 and TRBJ1-5; D gene unclear. The CDR3 is 15 residues long. Trimming cost V 3 bases and J 6 bases, with 15 bases left between them. Germline V gives CDR1 LNHDA, CDR2 SQIVND (reference sequence). DNA of the CDR3: TGTGCCAGTAGTATCCGGGGTGTCGATGGTCAGCCCCAGCATTTT. It specifies CASSIRGVDGQPQHF.

This clone has just one count. The J gene is TRBJ2-1, the V gene TRBV27, with 16 bases that match TRBD2. Germline CDR1 MNHEY, CDR2 SMNVEV (reference sequence). V lost 9 bases and J lost 9; bases outside the gene matches: 8. The CDR3 has 15 residues. CDR3 nucleotide sequence: TGTGCCAGTCACGCGGGGACTAGCGGGAGGGGTGAGCAGTTCTTC. It translates to CASHAGTSGRGEQFF.

The rearrangement links TRBV9 to TRBJ1-2; 10 nucleotides align to TRBD1. CDR3 length: 15 amino acids. Trimming at V came to 4 bases and at J to 7 bases, leaving 10 bases not matched to a gene. From germline, CDR1 is SGDLS and CDR2 YYNGEE. The CDR3, as DNA: TGTGCCAGCAGCCCCACGACAGGGGGCGCGGGTGGCTACACCTTC. Protein: CASSPTTGGAGGYTF.

The V call is TRBV10-2, the J call TRBJ1-5, with D perhaps TRBD1 (5 bases). This CDR3 spans 14 amino acids. V was clipped by 4 bases and J by 3 bases, with 10 bases between them. Germline V gene sequence: CDR1 WSHSY, CDR2 SAAADI. The DNA of the CDR3 is TGCGCCAGCAGTGGGAAGGGGATCAATCAGCCCCAGCATTTT. This translates into CASSGKGINQPQHF.

This clone has just one count. The rearrangement joins TRBV10-3 to TRBJ2-5, with D perhaps matching TRBD1 (5 bases). Trimming pared 4 bases from V and 5 bases from J, leaving 14 bases between. The CDR3 extends over 14 amino acids. Germline V gives CDR1 ENHRY, CDR2 SYGVKD. CDR3 coding DNA: TGTGCCATCAGTGTAGACAGCTATGGGGAGACCCAGTACTTC. Translating gives CAISVDSYGETQYF.

The chain employs TRBV12-5 and TRBJ2-7; tentatively, D is TRBD1 (7 bases). The CDR3 totals 14 residues. Germline V gene data show CDR1 as LGHNT and CDR2 as FRNRAP. V was clipped by 3 bases and J by 6 bases, with 15 bases between them. CDR3 loop: CASGFSGGTSEQYV. CDR3 coding DNA: TGTGCTAGTGGTTTCTCAGGGGGGACGTCCGAGCAGTACGTC.

This chain uses TRBV28 with TRBJ2-5, with a tentative D call TRBD2 (7 bases). The CDR3 runs 15 residues. Germline loops: CDR1 MDHEN, CDR2 SYDVKM. Deletions cut 5 bases from V and 5 bases from J, with 18 bases between. The CDR3 region is CASSPATGRDETQYF. CDR3 bases: TGTGCCAGCAGTCCCGCAACAGGGAGGGACGAGACCCAGTACTTC.

The chain combines TRBV15 with TRBJ1-2; unclear D gene. The V gene's germline CDR1 is LNHNV and CDR2 YYDKDF (reference sequence). The CDR3 is 16 residues long. Trimming removed 4 bases at V and 7 bases at J, with 22 bases between. CDR3 in DNA: TGTGCCACCAGCAAGATTGATAAAGAACCGCCGGGTGGCTACACCTTC. Encoded protein: CATSKIDKEPPGGYTF.

The chain is built from TRBV10-3 and TRBJ1-2; 8 positions agree with TRBD1. With V trimmed by 6 bases and J by 8 bases, 11 bases remained unmatched. The CDR3 is 14 residues long. Germline lookup yields CDR1 ENHRY and CDR2 SYGVKD. In DNA, the CDR3 is TGTGCCATCAGGCTTCAGGGGGCTGGAGGGGGCTACACCTTC. This encodes CAIRLQGAGGGYTF.

The V gene is TRBV4-1, the J gene TRBJ2-2; 11 bases agree with TRBD2. Germline loops: CDR1 MGHRA, CDR2 YSYEKL. The CDR3 covers 19 residues. V shed 3 bases, J shed 1 base, and the junction held 10 bases outside the gene matches. CDR3 sequence reads: CASSHTWTSGPKNTGELFF. CDR3 bases: TGCGCCAGCAGCCACACCTGGACTAGCGGGCCTAAGAACACCGGGGAGCTGTTTTTT.

The V gene is TRBV5-6, the J gene TRBJ2-3, with TRBD2 matching 11 bases. Germline assignment: CDR1 SGHDT and CDR2 YYEEEE. After removal of 0 bases from V and 1 base from J, the junction contained 7 bases not matched to a gene. This CDR3 region has 18 residues. CDR3 protein: CASSLALAGERRTDTQYF. The CDR3 DNA reads as TGTGCCAGCAGCTTGGCACTAGCGGGAGAGCGGCGCACAGATACGCAGTATTTT.

The genes are TRBV24-1 and TRBJ1-2; unclear D gene. CDR3 length: 14 amino acids. Trimming cost V 1 base and J 7 bases, with 12 bases left between them. Per the germline V gene, CDR1 is KGHDR and CDR2 is SFDVKD. The CDR3: CATSDFTAGSGYTF. The CDR3, as DNA: TGTGCCACCAGTGATTTTACAGCCGGGAGTGGCTACACCTTC.

This clone was seen just once. The V gene is TRBV28, the J gene TRBJ2-3, with 7 bases aligning to TRBD1. The CDR3 has 14 residues. Trimming removed 5 bases from V and 0 bases from J; junction bases left unmatched: 2. Per germline, CDR1 MDHEN and CDR2 SYDVKM. CDR3 amino acids: CASSRQGSTDTQYF. The CDR3 DNA reads as TGTGCCAGCAGTAGACAGGGCAGCACAGATACGCAGTATTTT. Full variable domain (outside the CDR3, taken from reference TRBV28 and TRBJ2-3): DVKVTQSSRYLVKRTGEKVFLECVQDMDHENMFWYRQDPGLGLRLIYFSYDVKMKEKGDIPEGYSVSREKKERFSLILESASTNQTSMYLCASSRQGSTDTQYFGPGTRLTVL.

The chain is built from TRBV19 and TRBJ1-2; the D gene is possibly TRBD1 (6 bases). The CDR3 is 15 residues long. The germline CDR1 and CDR2 sequences are LNHDA and SQIVND (reference sequence). Between the trimmed V and J ends, which lost 5 bases and 4 bases, there was a span of 17 bases. The chain's CDR3 is CASSPQGPLPYGYTF. Here the CDR3 DNA reads TGTGCCAGTAGTCCTCAGGGGCCTCTCCCCTATGGCTACACCTTC.

The V call is TRBV9, the J call TRBJ2-1; TRBD2 matches at 7 bases. This CDR3 is 15 amino acids long. Germline V CDR1 and CDR2: SGDLS, YYNGEE. The J segment lost 8 bases and the V segment lost 1 base, leaving 9 bases of the junction unmatched. The CDR3 DNA is TGTGCCAGCAGCGTATACGGCGGGAGTGGGGATGAGCAGTTCTTC. Its protein product is CASSVYGGSGDEQFF.

The rearrangement uses TRBV2 and TRBJ2-2, with 10 bases matching TRBD2. The J segment lost 5 bases and the V segment lost 6 bases, leaving 6 bases of the junction unmatched. The CDR3 totals 15 residues. Germline lookup yields CDR1 SNHLY and CDR2 FYNNEI. CDR3 amino acids: CASSRGLAVTGELFF. As DNA, the CDR3 is TGTGCCAGCAGCCGAGGACTAGCGGTGACCGGGGAGCTGTTTTTT.

The chain is built from TRBV7-3 and TRBJ2-1, with 14 nucleotides matching TRBD2. Losses at the gene ends were 4 bases for V and 9 bases for J; bases not matched to a gene: 2. CDR1 is SGHTA, CDR2 FQGTGA, per germline. This CDR3 is 14 amino acids long. The CDR3 loop is CASSSGLAGAEQFF. CDR3 bases: TGTGCCAGCAGCTCGGGACTAGCGGGAGCTGAGCAGTTCTTC.

The chain combines TRBV5-4 with TRBJ2-7, with D unresolved. The germline V and J ends were trimmed by 0 bases and 2 bases, with 6 bases remaining between them. The length of the CDR3 is 13 residues. The germline V gene has CDR1 SGHNT and CDR2 YYREEE (reference sequence). CDR3 protein: CASSLGVAYEQYF. In DNA, the CDR3 is TGTGCCAGCAGCTTGGGAGTCGCCTACGAGCAGTACTTC.

The gene calls are TRBV29-1 and TRBJ2-4; 13 positions agree with TRBD2. The trim removed 4 bases at V and 0 bases at J, leaving 6 bases unmatched. Per the germline V gene, CDR1 is SQVTM and CDR2 is ANQGSEA. This CDR3 contains 17 residues. The CDR3 loop is CSVAGTSGVLAKNIQYF. DNA of the CDR3: TGCAGCGTTGCCGGGACTAGCGGGGTTCTAGCCAAAAACATTCAGTACTTC.

This clone was seen once. The chain employs TRBV28 and TRBJ1-5; TRBD1 aligns across 7 bases. The CDR3 runs 15 residues. Trimming took 5 bases from V and 1 from J; bases not matched to a gene: 5. Germline-derived CDR1 and CDR2 are MDHEN and SYDVKM. The CDR3 DNA reads TGTGCCAGCAGTCAGGGACAGTACAGCAATCAGCCCCAGCATTTT. Translation gives CASSQGQYSNQPQHF.

The sample holds one count of this clone. This chain links TRBV11-2 with TRBJ2-3; unclear D gene. Germline V gene sequence: CDR1 SGHAT, CDR2 FQNNGV. The V and J ends lost 2 bases and 1 base respectively, with 19 bases between them. There are 18 residues in the CDR3. The CDR3 loop is CASSLLGLVPSRTDTQYF. CDR3 nucleotides: TGTGCCAGCAGCTTACTCGGTTTGGTACCTTCCCGCACAGATACGCAGTATTTT.